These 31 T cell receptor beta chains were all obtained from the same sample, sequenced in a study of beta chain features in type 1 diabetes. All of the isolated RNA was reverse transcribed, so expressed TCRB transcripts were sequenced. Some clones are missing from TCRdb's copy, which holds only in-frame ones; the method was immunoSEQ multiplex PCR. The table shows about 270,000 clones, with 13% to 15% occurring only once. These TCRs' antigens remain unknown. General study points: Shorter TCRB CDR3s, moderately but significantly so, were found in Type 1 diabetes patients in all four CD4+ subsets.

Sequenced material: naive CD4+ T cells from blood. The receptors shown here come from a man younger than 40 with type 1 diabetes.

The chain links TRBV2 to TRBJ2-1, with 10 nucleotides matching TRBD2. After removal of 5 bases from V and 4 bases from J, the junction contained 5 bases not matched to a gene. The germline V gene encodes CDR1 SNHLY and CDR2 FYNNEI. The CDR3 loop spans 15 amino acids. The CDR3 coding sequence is TGTGCCAGCAGTAATCCTAGCGGGAGATACAATGAGCAGTTCTTC. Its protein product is CASSNPSGRYNEQFF.

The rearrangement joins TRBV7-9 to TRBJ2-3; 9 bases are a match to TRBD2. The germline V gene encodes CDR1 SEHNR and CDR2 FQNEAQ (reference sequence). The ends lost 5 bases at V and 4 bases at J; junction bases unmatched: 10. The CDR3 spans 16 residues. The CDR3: CASSTTLAGRADTQYF. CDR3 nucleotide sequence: TGTGCCAGCAGCACCACTCTAGCGGGAAGGGCAGATACGCAGTATTTT.

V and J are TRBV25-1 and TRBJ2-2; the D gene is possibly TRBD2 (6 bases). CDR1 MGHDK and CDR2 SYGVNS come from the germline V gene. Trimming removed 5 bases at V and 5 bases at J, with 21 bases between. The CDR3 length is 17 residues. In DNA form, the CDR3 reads TGTGCCAGCAGTCCGCGGAGGGGTGTAGGGCGGACCGGGGAGCTGTTTTTT. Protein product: CASSPRRGVGRTGELFF. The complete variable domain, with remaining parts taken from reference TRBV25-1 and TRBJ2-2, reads EADIYQTPRYLVIGTGKKITLECSQTMGHDKMYWYQQDPGMELHLIHYSYGVNSTEKGDLSSESTVSRIRTEHFPLTLESARPSHTSQYLCASSPRRGVGRTGELFFGEGSRLTVL.

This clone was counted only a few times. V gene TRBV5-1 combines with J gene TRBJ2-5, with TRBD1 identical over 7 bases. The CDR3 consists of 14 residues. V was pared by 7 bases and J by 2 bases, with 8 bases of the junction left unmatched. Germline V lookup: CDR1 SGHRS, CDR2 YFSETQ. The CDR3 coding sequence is TGCGCCAGCTGTCAACAGGGGTCACAAGAGACCCAGTACTTC. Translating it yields CASCQQGSQETQYF. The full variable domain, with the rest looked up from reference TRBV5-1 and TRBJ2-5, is KAGVTQTPRYLIKTRGQQVTLSCSPISGHRSVSWYQQTPGQGLQFLFEYFSETQRNKGNFPGRFSGRQFSNSRSEMNVSTLELGDSALYLCASCQQGSQETQYFGPGTRLLVL.

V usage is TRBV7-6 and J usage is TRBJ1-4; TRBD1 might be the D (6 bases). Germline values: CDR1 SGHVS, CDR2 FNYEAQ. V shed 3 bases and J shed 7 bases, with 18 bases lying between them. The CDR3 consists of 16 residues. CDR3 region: CASSLGHSAVGEKLFF. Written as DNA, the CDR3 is TGTGCCAGCAGCTTGGGACACAGCGCCGTCGGTGAAAAACTGTTTTTT.

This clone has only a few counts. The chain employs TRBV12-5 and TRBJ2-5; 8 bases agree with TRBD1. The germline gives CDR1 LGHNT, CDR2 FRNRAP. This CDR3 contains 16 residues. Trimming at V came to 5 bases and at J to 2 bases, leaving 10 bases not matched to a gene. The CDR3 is CASGPGAGGLQETQYF. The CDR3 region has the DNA TGTGCTAGTGGTCCGGGTGCAGGGGGCCTACAAGAGACCCAGTACTTC.

CDR3 DNA: TGTGCCAGCAGCTTAGCGCTGACTGAGGAGCAGTTCTTC. It translates to CASSLALTEEQFF. V and J are TRBV7-8 and TRBJ2-1; D remains unclear. Deletions cut 0 bases from V and 10 bases from J, with 10 bases between. Germline loops: CDR1 SGHVS, CDR2 FQNEAQ. This CDR3 is built from 13 residues.

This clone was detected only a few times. CDR3 in amino acids: CASSFQEETQYF. The CDR3, as DNA: TGTGCCAGCAGCTTCCAAGAGGAGACCCAGTACTTC. J is TRBJ2-5 and V is TRBV11-2; D uncertain. V gave up 3 bases and J gave up 5 bases, with 7 bases separating them. This CDR3 comprises 12 residues. Germline values: CDR1 SGHAT, CDR2 FQNNGV.

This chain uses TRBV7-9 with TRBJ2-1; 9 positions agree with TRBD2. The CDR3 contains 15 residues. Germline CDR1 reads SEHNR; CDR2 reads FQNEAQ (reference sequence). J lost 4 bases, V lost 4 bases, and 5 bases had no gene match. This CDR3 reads CASSSLAGNYNEQFF. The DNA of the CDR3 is TGTGCCAGCAGCTCCCTAGCGGGAAATTACAATGAGCAGTTCTTC.

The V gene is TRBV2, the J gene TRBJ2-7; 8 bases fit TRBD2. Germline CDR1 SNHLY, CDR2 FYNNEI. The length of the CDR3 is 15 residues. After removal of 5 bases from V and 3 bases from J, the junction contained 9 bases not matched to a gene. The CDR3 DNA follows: TGTGCCAGCAGTCCGGGGGTACGGGAGGGCTACGAGCAGTACTTC. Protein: CASSPGVREGYEQYF.

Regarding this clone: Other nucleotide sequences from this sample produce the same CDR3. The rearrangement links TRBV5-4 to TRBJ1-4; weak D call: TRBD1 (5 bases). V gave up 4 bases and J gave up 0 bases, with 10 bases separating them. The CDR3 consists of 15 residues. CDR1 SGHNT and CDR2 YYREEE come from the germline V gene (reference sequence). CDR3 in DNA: TGTGCCAGCAGCCCTACGGGGGCAACTAATGAAAAACTGTTTTTT. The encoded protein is CASSPTGATNEKLFF. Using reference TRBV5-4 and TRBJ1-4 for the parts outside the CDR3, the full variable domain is ETGVTQSPTHLIKTRGQQVTLRCSSQSGHNTVSWYQQALGQGPQFIFQYYREEENGRGNFPPRFSGLQFPNYSSELNVNALELDDSALYLCASSPTGATNEKLFFGSGTQLSVL.

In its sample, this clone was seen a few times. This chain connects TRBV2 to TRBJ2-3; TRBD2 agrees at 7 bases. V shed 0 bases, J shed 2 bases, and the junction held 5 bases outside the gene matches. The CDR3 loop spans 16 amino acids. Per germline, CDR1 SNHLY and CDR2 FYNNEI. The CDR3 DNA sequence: TGTGCCAGCAGTGAAGCTCCGCGGGGGATCACAGATACGCAGTATTTT. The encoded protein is CASSEAPRGITDTQYF. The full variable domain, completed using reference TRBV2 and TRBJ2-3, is EPEVTQTPSHQVTQMGQEVILRCVPISNHLYFYWYRQILGQKVEFLVSFYNNEISEKSEIFDDQFSVERPDGSNFTLKIRSTKLEDSAMYFCASSEAPRGITDTQYFGPGTRLTVL.

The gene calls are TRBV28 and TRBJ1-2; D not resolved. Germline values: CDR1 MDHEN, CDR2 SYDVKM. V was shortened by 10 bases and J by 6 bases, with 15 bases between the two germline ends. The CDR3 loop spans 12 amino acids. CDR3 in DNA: TGTGCCATCTGGACGGGAAGGGATGGCTACACCTTC. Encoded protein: CAIWTGRDGYTF.

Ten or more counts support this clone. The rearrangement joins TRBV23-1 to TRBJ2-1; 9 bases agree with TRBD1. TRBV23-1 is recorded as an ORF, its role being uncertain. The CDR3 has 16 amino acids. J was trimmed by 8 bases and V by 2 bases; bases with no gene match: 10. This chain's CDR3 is CASSQGGQGFSDEQFF. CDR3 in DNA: TGCGCCAGCAGTCAAGGGGGACAGGGTTTTTCGGATGAGCAGTTCTTC.

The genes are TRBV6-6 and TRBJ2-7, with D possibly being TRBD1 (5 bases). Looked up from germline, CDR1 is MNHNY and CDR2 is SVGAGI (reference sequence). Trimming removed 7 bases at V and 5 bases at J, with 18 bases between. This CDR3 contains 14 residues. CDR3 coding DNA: TGTGCCAGCATTGGTAGGCAGGGTGTCAACGAGCAGTACTTC. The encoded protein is CASIGRQGVNEQYF.

CDR3 amino acids: CASSQEGTGKDNEQFF. In nucleotides, the CDR3 is TGCGCCAGCAGCCAAGAGGGGACAGGCAAGGACAATGAGCAGTTCTTC. The J gene is TRBJ2-1, the V gene TRBV4-1; 8 bases map to TRBD1. The V gene's germline CDR1 is MGHRA and CDR2 YSYEKL. This CDR3 spans 16 amino acids. The trim removed 0 bases at V and 5 bases at J, leaving 6 bases unmatched.

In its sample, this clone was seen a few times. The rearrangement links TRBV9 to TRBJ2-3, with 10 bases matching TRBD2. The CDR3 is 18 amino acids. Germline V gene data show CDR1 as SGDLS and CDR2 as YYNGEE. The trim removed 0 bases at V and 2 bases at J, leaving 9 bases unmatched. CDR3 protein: CASSVASGSASFTDTQYF. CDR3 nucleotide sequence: TGTGCCAGCAGCGTAGCTAGCGGGAGTGCGTCTTTCACAGATACGCAGTATTTT.

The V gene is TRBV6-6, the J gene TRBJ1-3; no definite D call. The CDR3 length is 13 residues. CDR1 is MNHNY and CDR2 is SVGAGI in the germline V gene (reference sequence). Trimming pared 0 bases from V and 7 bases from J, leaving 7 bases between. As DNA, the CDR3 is TGTGCCAGCAGTTACTCCCCCCAGAACACCATATATTTT. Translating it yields CASSYSPQNTIYF.

The CDR3 reads CASRLLDREEGYTF. The DNA for the CDR3 is TGTGCCAGCAGACTTCTGGACAGGGAGGAAGGCTACACCTTC. This chain uses TRBV5-6 with TRBJ1-2, with 8 bases lining up with TRBD1. J was trimmed by 8 bases and V by 5 bases; bases with no gene match: 11. Germline loops: CDR1 SGHDT, CDR2 YYEEEE. The CDR3 totals 14 residues.

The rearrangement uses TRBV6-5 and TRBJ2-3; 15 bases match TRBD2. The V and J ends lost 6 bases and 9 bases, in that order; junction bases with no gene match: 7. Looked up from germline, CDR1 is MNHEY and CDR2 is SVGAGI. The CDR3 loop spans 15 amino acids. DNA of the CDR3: TGTGCCAGCAGCCGGACTAGCGGGAGGGCCGACACGCAGTATTTT. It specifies CASSRTSGRADTQYF.

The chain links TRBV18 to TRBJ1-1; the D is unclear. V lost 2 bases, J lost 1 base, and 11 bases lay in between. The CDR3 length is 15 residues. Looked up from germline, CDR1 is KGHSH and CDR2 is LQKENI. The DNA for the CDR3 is TGTGCCAGCTCACCAATTACAGACAAGAACACTGAAGCTTTCTTT. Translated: CASSPITDKNTEAFF.

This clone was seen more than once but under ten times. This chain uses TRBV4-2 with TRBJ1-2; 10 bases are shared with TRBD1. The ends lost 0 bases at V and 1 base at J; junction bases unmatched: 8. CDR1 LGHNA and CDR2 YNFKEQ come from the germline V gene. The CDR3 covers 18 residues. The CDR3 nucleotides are TGTGCCAGCAGCCAAGAAATGGGGGGGACAGGGGTTAACTATGGCTACACCTTC. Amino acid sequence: CASSQEMGGTGVNYGYTF.

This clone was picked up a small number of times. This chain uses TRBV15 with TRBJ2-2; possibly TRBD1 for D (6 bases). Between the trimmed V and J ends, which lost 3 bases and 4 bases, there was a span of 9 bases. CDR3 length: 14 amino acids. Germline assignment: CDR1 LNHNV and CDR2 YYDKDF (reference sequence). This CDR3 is CATSRDSSTGELFF. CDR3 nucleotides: TGTGCCACCAGCAGGGACAGCTCCACCGGGGAGCTGTTTTTT.

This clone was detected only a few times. In DNA form, the CDR3 reads TGTGCCAGCAGCCCTCTTAGCGGGAGGCCCGACTACGAGCAGTACTTC. This codes for CASSPLSGRPDYEQYF. This chain connects TRBV7-2 to TRBJ2-7, with TRBD2 identical over 10 bases. This CDR3 has 16 residues. Germline V CDR1 and CDR2: SGHTA, FQGNSA. The V gene end was trimmed by 5 bases and the J gene end by 3 bases; junction bases not matched to a gene: 10.

CDR3 sequence: CASSVGTSGSLAYNEQFF. For the CDR3, the DNA is TGTGCCAGCAGCGTAGGGACTAGCGGGAGTTTGGCGTACAATGAGCAGTTCTTC. The J gene is TRBJ2-1, the V gene TRBV9, with 13 bases aligning to TRBD2. The CDR3 is 18 residues long. The trim removed 0 bases at V and 4 bases at J, leaving 7 bases unmatched. Per the germline V gene, CDR1 is SGDLS and CDR2 is YYNGEE.

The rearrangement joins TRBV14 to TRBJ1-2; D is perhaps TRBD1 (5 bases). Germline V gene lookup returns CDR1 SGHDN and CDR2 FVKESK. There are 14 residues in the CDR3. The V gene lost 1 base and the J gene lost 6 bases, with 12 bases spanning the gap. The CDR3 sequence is CASSQVGPGNGYTF. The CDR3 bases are TGTGCCAGCAGCCAAGTAGGCCCAGGGAATGGCTACACCTTC.

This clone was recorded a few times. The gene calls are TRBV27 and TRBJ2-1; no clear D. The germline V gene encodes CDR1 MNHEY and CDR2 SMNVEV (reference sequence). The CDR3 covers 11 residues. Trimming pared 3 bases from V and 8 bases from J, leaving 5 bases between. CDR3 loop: CASSFVDEQFF. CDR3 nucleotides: TGTGCCAGCAGTTTCGTCGATGAGCAGTTCTTC.

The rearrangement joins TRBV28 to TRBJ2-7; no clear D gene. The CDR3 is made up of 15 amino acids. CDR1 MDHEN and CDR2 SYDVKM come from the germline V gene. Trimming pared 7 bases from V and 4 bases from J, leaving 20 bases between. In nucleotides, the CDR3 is TGTGCCAGCAACCCCTTTGACATGCCCAAATACGAGCAGTACTTC. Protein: CASNPFDMPKYEQYF.

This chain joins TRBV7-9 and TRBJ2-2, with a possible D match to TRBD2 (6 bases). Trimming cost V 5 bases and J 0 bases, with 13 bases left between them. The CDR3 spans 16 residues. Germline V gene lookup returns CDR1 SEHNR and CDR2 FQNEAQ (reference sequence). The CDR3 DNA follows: TGTGCCAGCAGCCACGTGGGGGGTGCGAACACCGGGGAGCTGTTTTTT. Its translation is CASSHVGGANTGELFF. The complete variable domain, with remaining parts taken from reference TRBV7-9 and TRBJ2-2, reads DTGVSQNPRHKITKRGQNVTFRCDPISEHNRLYWYRQTLGQGPEFLTYFQNEAQLEKSRLLSDRFSAERPKGSFSTLEIQRTEQGDSAMYLCASSHVGGANTGELFFGEGSRLTVL.

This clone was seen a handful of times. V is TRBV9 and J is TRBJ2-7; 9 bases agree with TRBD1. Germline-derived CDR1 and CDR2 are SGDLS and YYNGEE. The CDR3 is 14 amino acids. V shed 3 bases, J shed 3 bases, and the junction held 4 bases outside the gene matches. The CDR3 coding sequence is TGTGCCAGCAGCGAAGGACAGGGGTACTACGAGCAGTACTTC. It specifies CASSEGQGYYEQYF.

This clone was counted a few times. The CDR3 DNA reads as TGTGCCAGCAGCCTCGGGACTAAGGGAGAGACCCAGTACTTC. It codes for CASSLGTKGETQYF. The V gene is TRBV9, the J gene TRBJ2-5; 7 bases fit TRBD2. This CDR3 spans 14 amino acids. The V and J ends lost 4 bases and 4 bases, in that order; junction bases with no gene match: 7. The germline gives CDR1 SGDLS, CDR2 YYNGEE.